Listed here are 9 T cell receptor beta chains from one sample, sequenced in a study of T cell responses to AZD1222 COVID-19 vaccine. TCRdb's table, derived via immunoSEQ multiplex PCR, lists solely in-frame clones and lacks some. The sample lists about 130,000 clones; approximately 85% were seen once. This material consisted of peripheral blood, taken on day 0 of AZD1222 vaccination. The origin of the receptors is an adult in good health.

V is TRBV19 and J is TRBJ1-1; TRBD1 is a possible D gene (5 bases). The V gene's germline CDR1 is LNHDA and CDR2 SQIVND (reference sequence). Trimming removed 6 bases at V and 5 bases at J, with 13 bases between. The CDR3 loop spans 13 amino acids. The CDR3 region is CASRDNGGTEAFF. CDR3 nucleotide sequence: TGTGCCAGTAGGGACAACGGGGGGACTGAAGCTTTCTTT.

The CDR3 nucleotides read TGTGCCAGCAGCCCGGGACTGTCGAGGGGCCGGGGTGAGCAGTTCTTC. Translation gives CASSPGLSRGRGEQFF. J is TRBJ2-1 and V is TRBV7-2; D is perhaps TRBD2 (6 bases). The CDR3 sequence is 16 residues long. V dropped 5 bases and J dropped 9 bases, with 23 bases sitting between them. Germline V gene lookup returns CDR1 SGHTA and CDR2 FQGNSA.

J is TRBJ1-3 and V is TRBV5-4; D ambiguous. The germline CDR1 and CDR2 sequences are SGHNT and YYREEE (reference sequence). Trimming removed 3 bases at V and 2 bases at J, with 12 bases between. This CDR3 spans 15 amino acids. The CDR3 sequence is CASSSGGSPGNTIYF. CDR3 DNA: TGTGCCAGCAGCTCGGGAGGATCGCCTGGAAACACCATATATTTT.

This clone was seen only once. This sequence joins TRBV6-6 and TRBJ2-6, with 8 bases fitting TRBD2. Germline V lookup: CDR1 MNHNY, CDR2 SVGAGI (reference sequence). V was pared by 5 bases and J by 0 bases, with 9 bases of the junction left unmatched. The CDR3 sequence is 18 residues long. CDR3 sequence (DNA): TGTGCCAGCAGTCCCCCCGGGGGGGTTCCCTCTGGGGCCAACGTCCTGACTTTC. Translating it yields CASSPPGGVPSGANVLTF.

V and J are TRBV10-3 and TRBJ2-7; D is uncertain. CDR3 length: 13 residues. Trimming shortened V by 5 bases and J by 3 bases, and 11 bases separated the two germline ends. Germline values: CDR1 ENHRY, CDR2 SYGVKD. CDR3 sequence: CAISKEGYYEQYF. The CDR3 nucleotides read TGTGCCATCAGTAAAGAAGGTTACTACGAGCAGTACTTC.

The chain is built from TRBV2 and TRBJ1-1; D is unclear. Trimming took off 1 base at V and 8 bases at J, with 11 bases between the two ends. This CDR3 is 13 amino acids long. CDR1 and CDR2 from the germline V gene are SNHLY and FYNNEI. The CDR3, as DNA: TGTGCCAGCAGTGAAGTACGGGGAATAGAAGCTTTCTTT. Protein sequence: CASSEVRGIEAFF.

V is TRBV5-1 and J is TRBJ1-4; D is unclear. Germline V CDR1 and CDR2: SGHRS, YFSETQ. V gave up 5 bases and J gave up 0 bases, with 8 bases separating them. This CDR3 comprises 14 residues. CDR3 nucleotides: TGCGCCAGCAGGAGGCTTGCAACTAATGAAAAACTGTTTTTT. It is translated as CASRRLATNEKLFF.

V gene TRBV10-1 combines with J gene TRBJ1-5; TRBD1 matches at 9 bases. Per the germline V gene, CDR1 is WNHNN and CDR2 is SYGVQD (reference sequence). The CDR3 length is 14 residues. V was clipped by 7 bases and J by 3 bases; unmatched bases: 4. CDR3 nucleotides: TGCGCCAGCATCCTACAGGGGGCCAATCAGCCCCAGCATTTT. The encoded protein is CASILQGANQPQHF.

The chain uses TRBV2 and TRBJ1-5, with 7 bases that match TRBD1. V lost 5 bases, J lost 2 bases, and 6 bases stayed unmatched. The CDR3 has 15 residues. Germline values: CDR1 SNHLY, CDR2 FYNNEI. The CDR3: CASSQRQGGNQPQHF. The CDR3 nucleotides are TGTGCCAGCAGTCAAAGACAGGGAGGCAATCAGCCCCAGCATTTT. The variable domain in full, completed from reference TRBV2 and TRBJ1-5, reads EPEVTQTPSHQVTQMGQEVILRCVPISNHLYFYWYRQILGQKVEFLVSFYNNEISEKSEIFDDQFSVERPDGSNFTLKIRSTKLEDSAMYFCASSQRQGGNQPQHFGDGTRLSIL.